This T cell receptor (beta chain) was captured by sequencing in a study of CD8+CD57+ T cells in acquired aplastic anemia. Study-level information: DNA recovered from sorted CD4+ and CD8+ cells had a mean of approximately 3.2 ug.

Patients sequenced had flow cytometry evidence of CD8+CD57+ cell expansion. CDR3 length: 13 residues. The germline V gene has CDR1 DFQATT and CDR2 SNEGSKA (reference sequence). J gave up 4 bases and V 6 bases, and 4 bases lay outside the gene matches. Both TCR beta VDJ combination and CDR3 sequence profiling were carried out. Genomic DNA was the template for this profiling. TCRdb itself ran the reads through MiXCR, one entry per CDR3 protein. The sample includes 150,000 or so distinct CDR3 sequences, more than 45% seen only once; the top ten take 2.5% to 4%. The TCR comes from a human donor with aplastic anemia. What was sequenced was sorted CD4+, CD8+, or CD8+CD57+ T cells (not recorded which) from PBMCs. V usage is TRBV20-1 and J usage is TRBJ2-2, with TRBD2 matching over 8 bases. Written as DNA, the CDR3 is TGCAGTGCACCTAGCGGGCCCACCGGGGAGCTGTTTTTT. This translates into CSAPSGPTGELFF.